These 27 T cell receptor beta chains originate from one sample sequenced in a study of T cell responses to AZD1222 COVID-19 vaccine. The method was immunoSEQ multiplex PCR; TCRdb's version includes in-frame clones alone and lacks a portion of them. The sample shows roughly 120,000 clones, approximately 89% of them seen only once. The specimen was peripheral blood, collected on day 0 of AZD1222 vaccination. These receptors were collected from an adult in good health.

This sequence joins TRBV9 and TRBJ1-3; D is undetermined. This CDR3 spans 15 amino acids. Germline-derived CDR1 and CDR2 are SGDLS and YYNGEE. V dropped 0 bases and J dropped 5 bases, with 12 bases sitting between them. The CDR3 nucleotides read TGTGCCAGCAGCGTAGGTCAGGACCCTCGAAACACCATATATTTT. Encoded protein: CASSVGQDPRNTIYF.

V gene TRBV29-1 combines with J gene TRBJ1-2; D possibly corresponds to TRBD1 (6 bases). This CDR3 spans 11 amino acids. Germline CDR1 SQVTM, CDR2 ANQGSEA. V gave up 8 bases and J gave up 3 bases, with 10 bases separating them. The CDR3 region has the DNA TGCAGCCTGTCAGGGGACTATGGCTACACCTTC. It is translated as CSLSGDYGYTF.

The chain has TRBV12-3 or TRBV12-4 and TRBJ1-6; no firm D call. V gave up 0 bases and J gave up 9 bases, with 6 bases separating them. The CDR3 sequence is 13 residues long. The CDR3 region is CASSLARGSPLHF. DNA of the CDR3: TGTGCCAGCAGTTTAGCTCGGGGTTCACCCCTCCACTTT.

The DNA for the CDR3 is TGTGCCAGCAGCCCCCCCGGGGGAGTTCAGCCCCAGCATTTT. Amino acid sequence: CASSPPGGVQPQHF. The V and J genes are TRBV7-9 and TRBJ1-5; possibly TRBD1 for D (5 bases). Trimming removed 5 bases from V and 6 bases from J, with 14 bases in between. The V gene's germline CDR1 is SEHNR and CDR2 FQNEAQ (reference sequence). The CDR3 sequence is 14 residues long.

V and J are TRBV6-4 and TRBJ2-6; D is unresolved. CDR3 length: 14 residues. V shed 3 bases and J shed 1 base, with 4 bases lying between them. Per the germline V gene, CDR1 is MRHNA and CDR2 is SNTAGT. The CDR3 protein is CASSEGSGANVLTF. As DNA, the CDR3 is TGTGCCAGCAGTGAGGGTTCTGGGGCCAACGTCCTGACTTTC.

The rearrangement links TRBV7-8 to TRBJ2-2, with no clear D. V shed 1 base and J shed 1 base, with 4 bases lying between them. The germline CDR1 and CDR2 sequences are SGHVS and FQNEAQ. This CDR3 has 14 amino acids. The CDR3 loop reads CASSLVQNTGELFF. The CDR3 DNA reads as TGTGCCAGCAGCTTAGTCCAGAACACCGGGGAGCTGTTTTTT.

This rearrangement joins TRBV28 to TRBJ1-2; D uncertain. Looked up from germline, CDR1 is MDHEN and CDR2 is SYDVKM. The CDR3 sequence is 16 residues long. The V end was cut by 5 bases, the J end by 5 bases, with 21 bases between. The CDR3 coding sequence is TGTGCCAGCAGTCCCTCTGCTAGGACCATTGGGTATGGCTACACCTTC. Protein sequence: CASSPSARTIGYGYTF.

The chain has TRBV7-2 and TRBJ2-1, with D perhaps matching TRBD1 (6 bases). The CDR3 extends over 12 amino acids. Germline CDR1 SGHTA, CDR2 FQGNSA. V lost 5 bases, J lost 9 bases, and 11 bases lay in between. CDR3 residues: CASSKGGAEQFF. DNA for the CDR3: TGTGCCAGCAGCAAAGGGGGTGCTGAGCAGTTCTTC.

J is TRBJ1-2 and V is TRBV19; D may be TRBD1 (5 bases). With 6 bases removed from V and 5 bases from J, the gap between germline ends came to 16 bases. The CDR3 has 14 amino acids. Germline V gene lookup returns CDR1 LNHDA and CDR2 SQIVND (reference sequence). CDR3 region: CASRIPGTSYGYTF. CDR3 DNA sequence: TGTGCCAGTAGGATCCCCGGGACGTCGTATGGCTACACCTTC.

The chain recombines TRBV18 with TRBJ1-2; 9 nucleotides agree with TRBD1. The germline V gene encodes CDR1 KGHSH and CDR2 LQKENI. The CDR3 length is 16 residues. J was trimmed by 7 bases and V by 6 bases; bases with no gene match: 15. The CDR3 DNA reads TGTGCCAGCTCTACGGGAGCGGGACAGGGTTTAGGTGGCTACACCTTC. Residues: CASSTGAGQGLGGYTF.

This clone was observed a few times. The chain is built from TRBV14 and TRBJ1-1; D might be TRBD1 (5 bases). With 4 bases removed from V and 0 bases from J, the gap between germline ends came to 15 bases. The CDR3 covers 16 residues. Per the germline V gene, CDR1 is SGHDN and CDR2 is FVKESK. This CDR3 reads CASSPAGPDMNTEAFF. In nucleotides, the CDR3 is TGTGCCAGCAGCCCTGCGGGGCCGGATATGAACACTGAAGCTTTCTTT. Full variable domain (rest looked up from reference TRBV14 and TRBJ1-1): EAGVTQFPSHSVIEKGQTVTLRCDPISGHDNLYWYRRVMGKEIKFLLHFVKESKQDESGMPNNRFLAERTGGTYSTLKVQPAELEDSGVYFCASSPAGPDMNTEAFFGQGTRLTVV.

This clone was observed a handful of times. The V and J genes are TRBV11-2 and TRBJ2-1; 14 bases are shared with TRBD2. The CDR3 has 17 residues. The germline V gene has CDR1 SGHAT and CDR2 FQNNGV. J was trimmed by 7 bases and V by 5 bases; bases with no gene match: 10. CDR3: CASSGAGTSGGGNEQFF. The CDR3 DNA sequence: TGTGCCAGCAGCGGGGCCGGGACTAGCGGGGGTGGAAATGAGCAGTTCTTC.

The V call is TRBV19, the J call TRBJ1-3; 10 nucleotides line up with TRBD1. Germline CDR1 LNHDA, CDR2 SQIVND (reference sequence). Trimming removed 5 bases from V and 9 bases from J; junction bases left unmatched: 13. The CDR3 is 16 amino acids. The CDR3 region is CASSDPGQGLRGTIYF. The CDR3 region has the DNA TGTGCCAGTAGTGATCCGGGACAGGGGCTCCGGGGCACCATATATTTT.

A note on this clone: This specimen includes other DNA sequences encoding the same CDR3. The rearrangement uses TRBV5-1 and TRBJ2-1; 8 bases are a match to TRBD2. The CDR3 has 15 amino acids. V shed 0 bases, J shed 5 bases, and the junction held 4 bases outside the gene matches. Germline V gene lookup returns CDR1 SGHRS and CDR2 YFSETQ. The CDR3 nucleotides read TGCGCCAGCAGCTTGGGGGGGACTAGTGACAATGAGCAGTTCTTC. As protein: CASSLGGTSDNEQFF.

This chain uses TRBV5-1 with TRBJ1-3; 7 nucleotides align to TRBD1. Trimming removed 0 bases from V and 4 bases from J; junction bases left unmatched: 1. Per germline, CDR1 SGHRS and CDR2 YFSETQ. The CDR3 totals 14 residues. The CDR3 region is CASSLETGGNTIYF. For the CDR3, the DNA is TGCGCCAGCAGCTTGGAGACAGGGGGAAACACCATATATTTT.

The chain couples TRBV12-5 to TRBJ2-7, with TRBD1 identical over 9 bases. The length of the CDR3 is 15 residues. Trimming cost V 0 bases and J 2 bases; bases outside gene matches: 2. Germline CDR1 and CDR2: LGHNT and FRNRAP. CDR3 bases: TGTGCTAGTGGTTTGGTGAGACAGGGGGCCTACGAGCAGTACTTC. As protein: CASGLVRQGAYEQYF. Full variable domain (rest looked up from reference TRBV12-5 and TRBJ2-7): DARVTQTPRHKVTEMGQEVTMRCQPILGHNTVFWYRQTMMQGLELLAYFRNRAPLDDSGMPKDRFSAEMPDATLATLKIQPSEPRDSAVYFCASGLVRQGAYEQYFGPGTRLTVT.

The chain carries TRBV19 and TRBJ1-1; the match to TRBD1 covers 7 bases. CDR3 length: 14 residues. CDR1 is LNHDA and CDR2 is SQIVND in the germline V gene (reference sequence). Trimming cost V 6 bases and J 2 bases; bases outside gene matches: 6. The CDR3 region has the DNA TGTGCCAGTAGGCAGAACAGGGGCAACACTGAAGCTTTCTTT. Residues: CASRQNRGNTEAFF.

V usage is TRBV9 and J usage is TRBJ2-7; either TRBD1 or TRBD2 may supply D (6 bases each). The germline CDR1 and CDR2 sequences are SGDLS and YYNGEE. V shed 0 bases and J shed 5 bases, with 12 bases lying between them. CDR3 length: 14 residues. The DNA of the CDR3 is TGTGCCAGCAGCGTAGGCCGGGGGCATGACGAGCAGTACTTC. Amino acids: CASSVGRGHDEQYF.

Only a few counts were recorded for this clone. The CDR3 is CASSQDQGFYEQYF. The CDR3 coding sequence is TGTGCCAGCAGCCAAGATCAGGGATTCTACGAGCAGTACTTC. V gene TRBV4-2 combines with J gene TRBJ2-7, with a tentative D call TRBD1 (5 bases). V was pared by 0 bases and J by 3 bases, with 9 bases between. Germline lookup yields CDR1 LGHNA and CDR2 YNFKEQ. The CDR3 is made up of 14 amino acids.

V gene TRBV6-5 combines with J gene TRBJ2-7; D unresolved. V lost 4 bases and J lost 7, with 8 bases in between. CDR1 MNHEY and CDR2 SVGAGI come from the germline V gene. This CDR3 has 11 residues. Written as DNA, the CDR3 is TGTGCCAGCAGTTCCCCTCTGGAGCAGTACTTC. Its translation: CASSSPLEQYF.

This rearrangement joins TRBV15 to TRBJ2-1; D may be TRBD1 (5 bases). Trimming took off 5 bases at V and 0 bases at J, with 11 bases between the two ends. The germline CDR1 and CDR2 sequences are LNHNV and YYDKDF (reference sequence). The CDR3 consists of 15 residues. The CDR3 reads CATSPTVTSYNEQFF. The DNA of the CDR3 is TGTGCCACCAGCCCGACAGTAACCTCCTACAATGAGCAGTTCTTC.

A few counts support this clone. The chain has TRBV5-1 and TRBJ1-1, with 7 bases aligning to TRBD1. Germline CDR1 is SGHRS and CDR2 is YFSETQ. The J segment lost 4 bases and the V segment lost 3 bases, leaving 0 bases of the junction unmatched. The CDR3 is 12 amino acids. The CDR3 reads CASSSGGTEAFF. The CDR3 DNA follows: TGCGCCAGCAGCTCAGGGGGCACTGAAGCTTTCTTT.

This sequence joins TRBV19 and TRBJ1-4; D not resolved. The V and J ends lost 7 bases and 7 bases respectively, with 10 bases between them. The CDR3 consists of 12 residues. Germline V gene sequence: CDR1 LNHDA, CDR2 SQIVND (reference sequence). The CDR3 sequence: CASTAGSEKLFF. Here the CDR3 DNA reads TGTGCCAGTACCGCGGGGAGTGAAAAACTGTTTTTT. The full variable domain, rest sourced from reference TRBV19 and TRBJ1-4, is DGGITQSPKYLFRKEGQNVTLSCEQNLNHDAMYWYRQDPGQGLRLIYYSQIVNDFQKGDIAEGYSVSREKKESFPLTVTSAQKNPTAFYLCASTAGSEKLFFGSGTQLSVL.

V gene TRBV4-1 combines with J gene TRBJ2-2; D unclear. The CDR3 extends over 14 amino acids. In germline, CDR1 is MGHRA, CDR2 YSYEKL. The V end lost 4 bases, the J end lost 2 bases, and 8 bases lay between the germline ends. Here the CDR3 DNA reads TGCGCCAGCAGCCCGCCCAGAAACACCGGGGAGCTGTTTTTT. This gives the protein CASSPPRNTGELFF.

This rearrangement joins TRBV29-1 to TRBJ1-1; TRBD1 is a possible D gene (6 bases). V was shortened by 7 bases and J by 4 bases, with 13 bases between the two germline ends. CDR3 length: 12 amino acids. Germline values: CDR1 SQVTM, CDR2 ANQGSEA. CDR3 coding DNA: TGCAGCGGCCTACAGGGTCCCACTGAAGCTTTCTTT. This codes for CSGLQGPTEAFF.

The chain combines TRBV28 with TRBJ2-3; a weak D match, TRBD2 (7 bases). This CDR3 has 15 amino acids. The ends were cut back, 4 bases at V and 6 bases at J, with 17 bases in the middle. Germline CDR1 and CDR2: MDHEN and SYDVKM. The CDR3 loop is CASSSGGGLLDTQYF. The CDR3, as DNA: TGTGCCAGCAGTTCGGGCGGGGGCCTCCTGGATACGCAGTATTTT.

This rearrangement joins TRBV28 to TRBJ2-3; D unclear. CDR3 length: 19 residues. Germline values: CDR1 MDHEN, CDR2 SYDVKM. Trimming removed 2 bases from V and 0 bases from J, with 21 bases in between. DNA for the CDR3: TGTGCCAGCAGTTTACCTCCGGGCAAAAGGATTCAGAGCACAGATACGCAGTATTTT. This codes for CASSLPPGKRIQSTDTQYF.